The present T cell receptor (beta chain) was sequenced within a study of cytomegalovirus exposure and HLA in healthy donors. Study outcomes and limitations: An analysis done earlier found most TCR beta V segments productive about 90% or about 30% of the time. In a later analysis, parvovirus B19, influenza, CMV and Epstein-Barr virus appeared linked to several top co-occurrence clusters.

The CDR3 extends over 15 amino acids. V gave up 4 bases and J gave up 0 bases, with 14 bases separating them. CDR1 and CDR2 from the germline V gene are SGHNT and YYREEE (reference sequence). 60 Vbeta and 13 Jbeta primers were used in PCR. The repertoire was sequenced with immunoSEQ multiplex PCR; TCRdb's copy has only in-frame clones and lacks some. The sample lists about 150,000 clones; 60% to 85% were seen once. Comments on this clone: What it binds is unknown.

The sample taken for sequencing was PBMCs. This clonotype was sampled from a woman aged 45 to 65 in good health and CMV-seropositive. This chain uses TRBV5-4 with TRBJ2-7; maybe TRBD2 (6 bases). The CDR3 loop is CASSIGTLSSYEQYF. In DNA, the CDR3 is TGTGCCAGCAGCATAGGGACTCTTAGCTCCTACGAGCAGTACTTC. The entire variable domain, with the rest obtained from reference TRBV5-4 and TRBJ2-7, is as follows: ETGVTQSPTHLIKTRGQQVTLRCSSQSGHNTVSWYQQALGQGPQFIFQYYREEENGRGNFPPRFSGLQFPNYSSELNVNALELDDSALYLCASSIGTLSSYEQYFGPGTRLTVT.